These 30 T cell receptor beta chains originate from one sample sequenced in a study of blood T cell repertoires in COVID-19. Clones were sequenced by immunoSEQ multiplex PCR, and TCRdb holds only the in-frame ones, with some missing. The repertoire holds about 310,000 clones, with just under 90% as singletons. Material for sequencing was PBMCs or T cells enriched from blood (not recorded which). The receptors here all came from a young woman who had recovered from COVID-19.

This sequence joins TRBV9 and TRBJ2-6; no clear D. With 3 bases removed from V and 0 bases from J, the gap between germline ends came to 4 bases. In germline, CDR1 is SGDLS, CDR2 YYNGEE. The CDR3 contains 14 residues. The CDR3 region has the DNA TGTGCCAGCAGCGCGTCCTCTGGGGCCAACGTCCTGACTTTC. Translated, it gives CASSASSGANVLTF.

The chain uses TRBV7-2 and TRBJ2-5; D is ambiguous. The V end lost 1 base, the J end lost 0 bases, and 6 bases lay between the germline ends. Germline V CDR1 and CDR2: SGHTA, FQGNSA. CDR3 length equals 14 residues. The CDR3 spells CASSLGRHQETQYF. CDR3 DNA sequence: TGTGCCAGCAGCTTAGGCAGGCACCAAGAGACCCAGTACTTC.

The rearrangement links TRBV19 to TRBJ1-3; maybe TRBD1 (5 bases). The CDR3 spans 16 residues. V lost 5 bases and J 0 bases, leaving 14 bases between the germline ends. Germline V gives CDR1 LNHDA, CDR2 SQIVND (reference sequence). The chain's CDR3 is CASSGRQRSSGNTIYF. The CDR3 bases are TGTGCCAGTAGTGGACGACAGAGAAGCTCTGGAAACACCATATATTTT.

V usage is TRBV7-2 and J usage is TRBJ2-7; 9 bases map to TRBD2. Trimming took 3 bases from V and 4 from J; bases not matched to a gene: 10. The CDR3 totals 16 residues. Germline V gene lookup returns CDR1 SGHTA and CDR2 FQGNSA. The CDR3 nucleotides read TGTGCCAGCAGCTTGGACTCCCTAGCGGGAATATACGAGCAGTACTTC. This sequence encodes CASSLDSLAGIYEQYF.

This rearrangement joins TRBV6-5 to TRBJ1-1; the D gene is possibly TRBD1 (5 bases). Trimming stripped 2 bases from V and 4 bases from J, with 11 bases between. The CDR3 consists of 14 residues. Germline-derived CDR1 and CDR2 are MNHEY and SVGAGI. CDR3 sequence reads: CASSYISGGTEAFF. CDR3 nucleotides: TGTGCCAGCAGTTACATATCCGGGGGCACTGAAGCTTTCTTT.

This chain links TRBV28 with TRBJ2-7; D is uncertain. Trimming pared 3 bases from V and 6 bases from J, leaving 12 bases between. This CDR3 has 13 residues. Per germline, CDR1 MDHEN and CDR2 SYDVKM. DNA of the CDR3: TGTGCCAGCAGTTTCCTCCCCCGGTCCGAGCAGTACTTC. Protein: CASSFLPRSEQYF. Looking up the rest from reference TRBV28 and TRBJ2-7 gives the full variable domain: DVKVTQSSRYLVKRTGEKVFLECVQDMDHENMFWYRQDPGLGLRLIYFSYDVKMKEKGDIPEGYSVSREKKERFSLILESASTNQTSMYLCASSFLPRSEQYFGPGTRLTVT.

This clone was counted a few times. The rearrangement uses TRBV12-3 or TRBV12-4 and TRBJ1-2, with 10 bases matching TRBD1. The length of the CDR3 is 13 residues. Trimming cost V 5 bases and J 7 bases; bases outside gene matches: 4. The CDR3 coding sequence is TGTGCCAGCAGTCAGACAGGGGGCTCTGGCTACACCTTC. It is translated as CASSQTGGSGYTF.

This chain uses TRBV4-1 with TRBJ1-4; D is possibly TRBD1 (5 bases). Germline V lookup: CDR1 MGHRA, CDR2 YSYEKL. This CDR3 has 14 residues. V lost 0 bases and J lost 7, with 9 bases in between. CDR3 residues: CASSQEPGPEKLFF. CDR3 in DNA: TGCGCCAGCAGCCAAGAGCCAGGGCCTGAAAAACTGTTTTTT.

This clone was found a few times. The CDR3 region has the DNA TGTGCCAGCAGCGTAGCCACCGGACTAGCAGAAGAGACCCAGTACTTC. This encodes CASSVATGLAEETQYF. The chain recombines TRBV9 with TRBJ2-5; 8 positions agree with TRBD2. This CDR3 has 16 residues. The germline V gene has CDR1 SGDLS and CDR2 YYNGEE. With 0 bases clipped from V and 3 bases from J, the junction kept 7 bases outside the gene matches. The full variable domain, its missing parts supplied by reference TRBV9 and TRBJ2-5, is DSGVTQTPKHLITATGQRVTLRCSPRSGDLSVYWYQQSLDQGLQFLIQYYNGEERAKGNILERFSAQQFPDLHSELNLSSLELGDSALYFCASSVATGLAEETQYFGPGTRLLVL.

The genes are TRBV5-1 and TRBJ2-6, with 9 bases identical to TRBD1. The CDR3 sequence is 18 residues long. Per germline, CDR1 SGHRS and CDR2 YFSETQ. V trimming: 5 bases; J trimming: 0 bases; junction bases outside the gene matches: 9. This CDR3 reads CASSTPGQGPSGANVLTF. CDR3 coding DNA: TGCGCCAGCAGTACCCCGGGACAGGGACCCTCTGGGGCCAACGTCCTGACTTTC.

The chain is built from TRBV5-1 and TRBJ2-7; D unclear. This CDR3 is 13 amino acids long. Germline V CDR1 and CDR2: SGHRS, YFSETQ. The V end lost 2 bases, the J end lost 4 bases, and 10 bases lay between the germline ends. CDR3 in DNA: TGCGCCAGCAGCTTTATCACCCAGTACGAGCAGTACTTC. It yields the protein CASSFITQYEQYF.

This chain joins TRBV6-6 and TRBJ2-7, with 11 bases matching TRBD1. CDR1 MNHNY and CDR2 SVGAGI come from the germline V gene (reference sequence). The CDR3 loop spans 14 amino acids. V was clipped by 6 bases and J by 6 bases; unmatched bases: 7. The CDR3 loop reads CASSLGTGGLEQYF. DNA of the CDR3: TGTGCCAGCAGCCTTGGGACAGGGGGGCTCGAGCAGTACTTC.

The CDR3 protein is CASIKADSPLHF. CDR3 nucleotides: TGTGCCAGTATCAAAGCGGATTCACCCCTCCACTTT. The gene calls are TRBV19 and TRBJ1-6; no reliable D call. Germline assignment: CDR1 LNHDA and CDR2 SQIVND (reference sequence). Trimming left V 7 bases short and J 8 bases short, with 9 bases between. The CDR3 has 12 residues.

The V and J genes are TRBV2 and TRBJ2-7, with TRBD1 matching over 8 bases. Losses at the gene ends were 7 bases for V and 5 bases for J; bases not matched to a gene: 16. CDR3 size: 16 residues. The germline CDR1 and CDR2 sequences are SNHLY and FYNNEI. CDR3 sequence: CASTVNWDRYIHEQYF. The CDR3 DNA sequence: TGTGCCAGCACTGTGAACTGGGACAGGTATATCCACGAGCAGTACTTC.

The chain is built from TRBV27 and TRBJ2-1; D might be TRBD2 (5 bases). The length of the CDR3 is 13 residues. V was shortened by 9 bases and J by 2 bases, with 11 bases between the two germline ends. Germline loops: CDR1 MNHEY, CDR2 SMNVEV (reference sequence). CDR3 in DNA: TGTGCCAGGAGGGTCGGACCCTACAATGAGCAGTTCTTC. Translating it yields CARRVGPYNEQFF.

This chain links TRBV11-2 with TRBJ1-1; the D is unclear. With 1 base removed from V and 11 bases from J, the gap between germline ends came to 11 bases. Germline V gene sequence: CDR1 SGHAT, CDR2 FQNNGV. The CDR3 length is 12 residues. CDR3 loop: CASSLVVRSAFF. For the CDR3, the DNA is TGTGCCAGCAGCTTAGTAGTGAGGTCGGCTTTCTTT.

This chain connects TRBV6-2 or TRBV6-3 to TRBJ2-7; D might be TRBD2 (5 bases). The CDR3 is 15 residues long. The V end lost 0 bases, the J end lost 6 bases, and 15 bases lay between the germline ends. CDR1 and CDR2 (germline): MNHEY, SVGEGT. DNA of the CDR3: TGTGCCAGCAGTTACTCTCAGCGGTCTTTTTCCGAGCAGTACTTC. Protein product: CASSYSQRSFSEQYF.

The genes are TRBV13 and TRBJ2-5; no clear D. V dropped 9 bases and J dropped 1 base, with 9 bases sitting between them. CDR1 is PRHDT, CDR2 FYEKMQ, per germline (reference sequence). CDR3 length: 12 residues. CDR3 protein: CASRRGQETQYF. In DNA form, the CDR3 reads TGTGCCAGTCGACGCGGCCAAGAGACCCAGTACTTC. The full variable domain, its missing parts supplied by reference TRBV13 and TRBJ2-5, is AAGVIQSPRHLIKEKRETATLKCYPIPRHDTVYWYQQGPGQDPQFLISFYEKMQSDKGSIPDRFSAQQFSDYHSELNMSSLELGDSALYFCASRRGQETQYFGPGTRLLVL.

Worth noting for this clone: Other DNA sequences in this specimen translate into the identical CDR3. The chain carries TRBV19 and TRBJ2-7, with D possibly TRBD1 on 6 matching bases. This CDR3 spans 14 amino acids. CDR1 LNHDA and CDR2 SQIVND come from the germline V gene (reference sequence). V was shortened by 6 bases and J by 2 bases, with 14 bases between the two germline ends. DNA of the CDR3: TGTGCCAGTAGCCCCGGGGCAGGGGCCTACGAGCAGTACTTC. As protein: CASSPGAGAYEQYF. Variable domain in full (rest from reference TRBV19 and TRBJ2-7): DGGITQSPKYLFRKEGQNVTLSCEQNLNHDAMYWYRQDPGQGLRLIYYSQIVNDFQKGDIAEGYSVSREKKESFPLTVTSAQKNPTAFYLCASSPGAGAYEQYFGPGTRLTVT.

The rearrangement links TRBV7-4 to TRBJ2-4; 9 nucleotides agree with TRBD2. This CDR3 spans 14 amino acids. Looked up from germline, CDR1 is SGHVT and CDR2 is SQSDAQ. With 5 bases clipped from V and 8 bases from J, the junction kept 7 bases outside the gene matches. CDR3 region: CASSGGRADYIQYF. The CDR3 DNA reads as TGTGCCAGCAGCGGCGGGAGGGCCGACTACATTCAGTACTTC. Looking up the rest from reference TRBV7-4 and TRBJ2-4 gives the full variable domain: GAGVSQSPRYKVAKRGRDVALRCDSISGHVTLYWYRQTLGQGSEVLTYSQSDAQRDKSGRPSGRFSAERPERSVSTLKIQRTEQGDSAVYLCASSGGRADYIQYFGAGTRLSVL.

This clone appeared a single time. The rearrangement links TRBV6-5 to TRBJ1-2, with TRBD1 identical over 8 bases. Germline assignment: CDR1 MNHEY and CDR2 SVGAGI. This CDR3 contains 15 residues. V trimming: 7 bases; J trimming: 5 bases; junction bases outside the gene matches: 12. The CDR3 bases are TGTGCCAGCAAAAAGGGACAGGCCAGGAGATATGGCTACACCTTC. As protein: CASKKGQARRYGYTF.

The chain uses TRBV5-1 and TRBJ2-2; 7 positions agree with TRBD2. CDR1 is SGHRS, CDR2 YFSETQ, per germline. This CDR3 comprises 15 residues. J lost 3 bases, V lost 0 bases, and 2 bases had no gene match. CDR3 DNA: TGCGCCAGCAGCTTGGGACTAGCATACACCGGGGAGCTGTTTTTT. Translation gives CASSLGLAYTGELFF.

The chain links TRBV5-1 to TRBJ1-1, with D possibly matching TRBD1 (5 bases). Trimming cost V 2 bases and J 4 bases, with 12 bases left between them. Germline V lookup: CDR1 SGHRS, CDR2 YFSETQ. The CDR3 covers 14 residues. Here the CDR3 DNA reads TGCGCCAGCAGCTTTGGTATCGGGGGCACTGAAGCTTTCTTT. This translates into CASSFGIGGTEAFF. The full variable domain, its missing parts supplied by reference TRBV5-1 and TRBJ1-1, is KAGVTQTPRYLIKTRGQQVTLSCSPISGHRSVSWYQQTPGQGLQFLFEYFSETQRNKGNFPGRFSGRQFSNSRSEMNVSTLELGDSALYLCASSFGIGGTEAFFGQGTRLTVV.

The rearrangement joins TRBV7-8 to TRBJ1-6; D may be TRBD1 (5 bases). The germline V gene has CDR1 SGHVS and CDR2 FQNEAQ. The CDR3 consists of 17 residues. The V and J ends lost 1 base and 3 bases respectively, with 13 bases between them. The CDR3 loop is CASSLVSGGFYNSPLHF. The CDR3 DNA follows: TGTGCCAGCAGCTTAGTTTCGGGGGGTTTCTATAATTCACCCCTCCACTTT.

This clone was picked up one time. The chain is built from TRBV7-2 and TRBJ2-5, with D maybe TRBD1 (6 bases). The CDR3 runs 15 residues. Trimming took 2 bases from V and 5 from J, leaving 15 bases between them. Germline CDR1 SGHTA, CDR2 FQGNSA. This chain's CDR3 is CASSLSPGVGETQYF. In nucleotides, the CDR3 is TGTGCCAGCAGCTTAAGCCCAGGGGTGGGGGAGACCCAGTACTTC.

The chain combines TRBV18 with TRBJ1-1; weak D call: TRBD1 (5 bases). Germline V gene sequence: CDR1 KGHSH, CDR2 LQKENI. The ends were cut back, 2 bases at V and 1 base at J, with 8 bases in the middle. The CDR3 spans 14 residues. CDR3: CASSPWGENTEAFF. In DNA, the CDR3 is TGTGCCAGCTCACCATGGGGGGAGAACACTGAAGCTTTCTTT.

V and J are TRBV7-2 and TRBJ2-7, with a weak D call TRBD2 (6 bases). The CDR3 has 15 amino acids. Germline V gene lookup returns CDR1 SGHTA and CDR2 FQGNSA. Trimming pared 5 bases from V and 2 bases from J, leaving 16 bases between. CDR3 nucleotide sequence: TGTGCCAGCAGCGCAGGCAGCGGGCGAGCCTACGAGCAGTACTTC. Amino acid sequence: CASSAGSGRAYEQYF.

The chain couples TRBV27 to TRBJ2-1; 14 positions agree with TRBD2. Per the germline V gene, CDR1 is MNHEY and CDR2 is SMNVEV (reference sequence). With V trimmed by 4 bases and J by 8 bases, 10 bases remained unmatched. The CDR3 sequence is 17 residues long. CDR3 amino acids: CASSSHKTSGRVDEQFF. CDR3 coding DNA: TGTGCCAGCAGTTCCCACAAGACTAGCGGGAGGGTGGATGAGCAGTTCTTC.

This sequence joins TRBV12-3 or TRBV12-4 and TRBJ1-6, with 9 bases lining up with TRBD1. The CDR3 has 12 amino acids. J gave up 12 bases and V 6 bases, and 3 bases lay outside the gene matches. CDR3 protein: CASRPGQGPLHF. DNA of the CDR3: TGTGCCAGCAGGCCGGGACAGGGACCCCTCCACTTT.

About this clone itself: Other DNA sequences in this sample translate to the same CDR3. The chain recombines TRBV5-1 with TRBJ1-1, with 8 bases lining up with TRBD1. Trimming cost V 3 bases and J 1 base; bases outside gene matches: 2. The CDR3 is made up of 14 amino acids. Germline V gene lookup returns CDR1 SGHRS and CDR2 YFSETQ. Here the CDR3 reads CASSSTGGNTEAFF. DNA of the CDR3: TGCGCCAGCAGCTCCACAGGGGGGAACACTGAAGCTTTCTTT.